These 19 T cell receptor beta chains share one sample of origin, sequenced in a study of vaccination and CD4 T cells after COVID-19. Sample treatment: approximately 11-day PBMC culture with coronavirus spike peptide pools or control peptides (ViraFEST assay). These receptors' targets are unknown. The Oncomine TCR Beta short-read assay sequenced DNA from cultured CD4+ T cells. TCRdb ran MiXCR on the PCR reads and lists one entry per CDR3 protein. The table records fewer than 20,000 distinct CDR3 sequences, 52% of them present only once. Sequencing was performed on CD4+ T cells from blood, cultured in vitro. These receptors came from a human donor who had recovered from COVID-19.

The chain has TRBV11-3 and TRBJ2-7; tentatively, D is TRBD2 (5 bases). CDR1 is SGHNT and CDR2 is YENEEA in the germline V gene. The V gene lost 5 bases and the J gene lost 3 bases, with 20 bases spanning the gap. The CDR3 extends over 16 amino acids. The CDR3 loop is CASSQLGALLFYEQYF. The DNA of the CDR3 is TGTGCCAGCAGCCAACTAGGAGCGCTGTTGTTCTACGAGCAGTACTTC.

The chain employs TRBV6-4 and TRBJ2-5; 9 bases are a match to TRBD2. Trimming took 2 bases from V and 4 from J; bases not matched to a gene: 8. Per germline, CDR1 MRHNA and CDR2 SNTAGT. The CDR3 spans 16 residues. CDR3 sequence reads: CASSDPEGREGETQYF. CDR3 in DNA: TGTGCCAGCAGTGACCCCGAGGGGCGGGAGGGAGAGACCCAGTACTTC.

This clonotype was seen a few times. This sequence joins TRBV7-9 and TRBJ1-2; D is unresolved. Germline loops: CDR1 SEHNR, CDR2 FQNEAQ (reference sequence). Trimming removed 3 bases at V and 4 bases at J, with 21 bases between. The CDR3 is made up of 17 amino acids. This chain's CDR3 is CASSFLTLTLQSYGYTF. In DNA form, the CDR3 reads TGTGCCAGCAGCTTTCTCACGTTAACCCTGCAAAGCTATGGCTACACCTTC.

This chain's CDR3 is CASTLGQGRPLAQHF. CDR3 bases: TGTGCCAGCACCCTCGGGCAGGGGCGGCCGTTGGCCCAGCATTTT. The rearrangement links TRBV19 to TRBJ1-5; the D gene is possibly TRBD1 (6 bases). The CDR3 length is 15 residues. The V gene's germline CDR1 is LNHDA and CDR2 SQIVND (reference sequence). The V and J ends lost 9 bases and 11 bases respectively, with 26 bases between them.

The table lists this clonotype with a few counts. This sequence joins TRBV20-1 and TRBJ2-1, with D perhaps matching TRBD1 (5 bases). Germline V gene data show CDR1 as DFQATT and CDR2 as SNEGSKA (reference sequence). V dropped 8 bases and J dropped 1 base, with 9 bases sitting between them. CDR3 size: 12 residues. CDR3 in DNA: TGCAGTAGAGACAGTTCCTACAATGAGCAGTTCTTC. Protein product: CSRDSSYNEQFF.

V gene TRBV24-1 combines with J gene TRBJ2-2; D gene ambiguous. The CDR3 has 14 amino acids. Germline CDR1 and CDR2: KGHDR and SFDVKD. V dropped 5 bases and J dropped 0 bases, with 6 bases sitting between them. This chain's CDR3 is CATSAGSNTGELFF. Here the CDR3 DNA reads TGTGCCACCAGTGCCGGGTCGAACACCGGGGAGCTGTTTTTT.

This clonotype was seen only a few times. The chain links TRBV28 to TRBJ2-5, with D perhaps matching TRBD1 or TRBD2 (5 bases each). CDR1 is MDHEN, CDR2 SYDVKM, per germline. This CDR3 has 15 residues. V was clipped by 6 bases and J by 3 bases, with 17 bases between them. The CDR3 DNA is TGTGCCAGCAGACAGGTGGTCGGGAACGAAGAGACCCAGTACTTC. Translating gives CASRQVVGNEETQYF.

The chain uses TRBV25-1 and TRBJ1-6, with a possible D match to TRBD1 (5 bases). Trimming took 1 base from V and 7 from J, leaving 8 bases between them. This CDR3 has 14 residues. Germline CDR1 reads MGHDK; CDR2 reads SYGVNS. The CDR3 DNA follows: TGTGCCAGCAGTGAATCAGGGCTCAATTCACCCCTCCACTTT. This sequence encodes CASSESGLNSPLHF.

By share of the sample, this clonotype is medium-sized (0.01 to 0.1%). The V and J genes are TRBV20-1 and TRBJ1-2, with D maybe TRBD1 (6 bases). This CDR3 is built from 13 residues. V was pared by 3 bases and J by 4 bases, with 12 bases between. Germline V gene sequence: CDR1 DFQATT, CDR2 SNEGSKA (reference sequence). The CDR3 reads CSARQGSSYGYTF. The CDR3 coding sequence is TGCAGTGCTAGGCAGGGGTCTAGCTATGGCTACACCTTC.

J is TRBJ2-5 and V is TRBV5-1; D is possibly TRBD2 (6 bases). V lost 7 bases and J lost 1, with 11 bases in between. CDR1 is SGHRS and CDR2 is YFSETQ in the germline V gene. This CDR3 contains 13 residues. The CDR3 region is CASSVAAQETQYF. In DNA, the CDR3 is TGCGCCAGCTCGGTAGCGGCCCAAGAGACCCAGTACTTC.

V is TRBV7-2 and J is TRBJ2-5; maybe TRBD1 (7 bases). The CDR3 contains 18 residues. Germline V lookup: CDR1 SGHTA, CDR2 FQGNSA. The germline V and J ends were trimmed by 2 bases and 1 base, with 20 bases remaining between them. The CDR3 region is CASSLHGWEAGGQETQYF. The CDR3 coding sequence is TGTGCCAGCAGCTTACATGGCTGGGAGGCAGGGGGCCAAGAGACCCAGTACTTC.

The chain uses TRBV19 and TRBJ2-5, with D perhaps matching TRBD2 (5 bases). The V end lost 5 bases, the J end lost 9 bases, and 16 bases lay between the germline ends. This CDR3 contains 13 residues. The V gene's germline CDR1 is LNHDA and CDR2 SQIVND (reference sequence). CDR3 loop: CASSVRALSAQYF. The DNA of the CDR3 is TGTGCCAGTAGTGTGCGGGCCCTCTCGGCCCAGTACTTC.

In this sample, this clonotype turned up a few times. The chain is built from TRBV20-1 and TRBJ1-2; D is perhaps TRBD1 (5 bases). This CDR3 comprises 13 residues. Germline lookup yields CDR1 DFQATT and CDR2 SNEGSKA (reference sequence). V lost 3 bases, J lost 4 bases, and 12 bases lay in between. As DNA, the CDR3 is TGCAGTGCTAGCCTCGGAACAGGCTATGGCTACACCTTC. It encodes CSASLGTGYGYTF.

V is TRBV24-1 and J is TRBJ2-5; D not certain. Trimming left V 5 bases short and J 0 bases short, with 6 bases between. The CDR3 extends over 13 amino acids. CDR1 is KGHDR, CDR2 SFDVKD, per germline. The CDR3, as DNA: TGTGCCACCAGTGGTCAGTACCAAGAGACCCAGTACTTC. As protein: CATSGQYQETQYF.

The chain combines TRBV7-3 with TRBJ2-7, with D perhaps TRBD2 (5 bases). V was pared by 1 base and J by 2 bases, with 12 bases between. The CDR3 has 15 residues. Germline V gene lookup returns CDR1 SGHTA and CDR2 FQGTGA. CDR3 in amino acids: CASSLRGQVPYEQYF. DNA for the CDR3: TGTGCCAGCAGCTTAAGAGGGCAGGTCCCCTACGAGCAGTACTTC.

This clonotype was counted between two and nine times. This chain uses TRBV28 with TRBJ2-7, with 8 bases identical to TRBD1. The trim removed 5 bases at V and 3 bases at J, leaving 15 bases unmatched. This CDR3 has 17 amino acids. Per germline, CDR1 MDHEN and CDR2 SYDVKM. The CDR3 loop is CASSIAYQGAIIYEQYF. The CDR3, as DNA: TGTGCCAGCAGTATAGCATACCAGGGGGCTATCATCTACGAGCAGTACTTC.

This clonotype was seen a handful of times. The chain recombines TRBV12-3 or TRBV12-4 with TRBJ2-5, with 10 bases aligning to TRBD2. CDR3 length equals 16 residues. V shed 6 bases, J shed 5 bases, and the junction held 12 bases outside the gene matches. CDR3 sequence reads: CASSPRASGGGETQYF. CDR3 DNA: TGTGCCAGCAGCCCCAGGGCTAGCGGGGGCGGGGAGACCCAGTACTTC.

The chain uses TRBV20-1 and TRBJ1-5, with D perhaps matching TRBD1 (6 bases). Germline-derived CDR1 and CDR2 are DFQATT and SNEGSKA (reference sequence). The length of the CDR3 is 16 residues. V lost 6 bases to trimming and J lost 4 bases, with 22 bases between them. DNA for the CDR3: TGCAGTGCCCAGAGATGGGCCAGGGGCCCAAATCAGCCCCAGCATTTT. Translating gives CSAQRWARGPNQPQHF.

The chain links TRBV27 to TRBJ2-3, with D tentatively TRBD2 (7 bases). The V gene lost 2 bases and the J gene lost 8 bases, with 11 bases spanning the gap. Germline V gives CDR1 MNHEY, CDR2 SMNVEV (reference sequence). The CDR3 covers 13 residues. CDR3 region: CASSLPRGGTQYF. The CDR3 DNA reads TGTGCCAGCAGTTTACCAAGGGGGGGTACGCAGTATTTT.